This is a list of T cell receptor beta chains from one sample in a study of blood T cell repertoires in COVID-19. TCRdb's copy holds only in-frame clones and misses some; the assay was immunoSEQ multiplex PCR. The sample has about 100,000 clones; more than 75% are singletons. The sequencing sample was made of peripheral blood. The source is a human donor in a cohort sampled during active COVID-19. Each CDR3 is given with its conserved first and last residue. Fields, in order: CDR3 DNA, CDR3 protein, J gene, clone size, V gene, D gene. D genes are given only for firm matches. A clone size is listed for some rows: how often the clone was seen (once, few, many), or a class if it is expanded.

DNA: TGTGCCAGCAGCTTAGCAGGGGCCCGGTCCTCTGGAAACACCATATATTTT; CDR3: CASSLAGARSSGNTIYF; J: TRBJ1-3; size: .; V: TRBV5-6; D: .
DNA: TGTGCCAGCAGTTCACTAGCGGGATACAATGAGCAGTTCTTC; CDR3: CASSSLAGYNEQFF; J: TRBJ2-1; size: .; V: TRBV6-6; D: TRBD2
DNA: TGTGCCAGCAGCCAGGGTCCCAGGGGTGAAGAAAAACTGTTTTTT; CDR3: CASSQGPRGEEKLFF; J: TRBJ1-4; size: .; V: TRBV5-4; D: .
DNA: TGTGCCAGTAGGAAAGGACAGTACAATCAGCCCCAGCATTTT; CDR3: CASRKGQYNQPQHF; J: TRBJ1-5; size: few; V: TRBV19; D: .
DNA: TGTGCCAGCAGTCAGGGACAGGGGGTTAAGACTGAAGCTTTCTTT; CDR3: CASSQGQGVKTEAFF; J: TRBJ1-1; size: .; V: TRBV6-5; D: TRBD1
DNA: TGTGCCAGCAGCTTGGAGCGGGGGGAATACAATGAGCAGTTCTTC; CDR3: CASSLERGEYNEQFF; J: TRBJ2-1; size: .; V: TRBV5-6; D: TRBD2
DNA: TGCAGTGCTAGTGCGGGACTCGGGCCAGATACGCAGTATTTT; CDR3: CSASAGLGPDTQYF; J: TRBJ2-3; size: .; V: TRBV20-1; D: .
DNA: TGTGCCAGCTCACCTCTGGACAGGGGGCTAACCGGGGAGCTGTTTTTT; CDR3: CASSPLDRGLTGELFF; J: TRBJ2-2; size: .; V: TRBV18; D: TRBD1
DNA: TGTGCCAGCAGTCCCCCACAGGGGGCGAGGGGCTACACCTTC; CDR3: CASSPPQGARGYTF; J: TRBJ1-2; size: .; V: TRBV25-1; D: TRBD1
DNA: TGTGCCAGCAGCGACAGCGGGGGCAGCTCCTACGAGCAGTACTTC; CDR3: CASSDSGGSSYEQYF; J: TRBJ2-7; size: few; V: TRBV7-9; D: TRBD2
DNA: TGCGCCAGCAGCCCCGGCCTCGCATTGATACTAGCGGGAGCAGATACGCAGTATTTT; CDR3: CASSPGLALILAGADTQYF; J: TRBJ2-3; size: once; V: TRBV5-1; D: TRBD2
DNA: TGTGCCAGCAGCCCGCTCGCCGGAGGGGGCAATCAGCCCCAGCATTTT; CDR3: CASSPLAGGGNQPQHF; J: TRBJ1-5; size: .; V: TRBV5-5; D: .
DNA: TGTGCCAGCAGCCGTTCCGGACTAGCGGGAGGGCCATACAATGAGCAGTTCTTC; CDR3: CASSRSGLAGGPYNEQFF; J: TRBJ2-1; size: few; V: TRBV7-6; D: TRBD2
DNA: TGTGCCAGCAGTTACTCGACATCTGCGAATGAGCAGTTCTTC; CDR3: CASSYSTSANEQFF; J: TRBJ2-1; size: medium-sized; V: TRBV6-2/TRBV6-3; D: .
DNA: TGTGCCAGTAGTTTAGCCGGTCTAATCATAGCCAAAAACATTCAGTACTTC; CDR3: CASSLAGLIIAKNIQYF; J: TRBJ2-4; size: few; V: TRBV19; D: .
DNA: TGTGCCAGCAGCTTAGTCGCAGGGGGGAACACTGAAGCTTTCTTT; CDR3: CASSLVAGGNTEAFF; J: TRBJ1-1; size: .; V: TRBV11-2; D: TRBD1